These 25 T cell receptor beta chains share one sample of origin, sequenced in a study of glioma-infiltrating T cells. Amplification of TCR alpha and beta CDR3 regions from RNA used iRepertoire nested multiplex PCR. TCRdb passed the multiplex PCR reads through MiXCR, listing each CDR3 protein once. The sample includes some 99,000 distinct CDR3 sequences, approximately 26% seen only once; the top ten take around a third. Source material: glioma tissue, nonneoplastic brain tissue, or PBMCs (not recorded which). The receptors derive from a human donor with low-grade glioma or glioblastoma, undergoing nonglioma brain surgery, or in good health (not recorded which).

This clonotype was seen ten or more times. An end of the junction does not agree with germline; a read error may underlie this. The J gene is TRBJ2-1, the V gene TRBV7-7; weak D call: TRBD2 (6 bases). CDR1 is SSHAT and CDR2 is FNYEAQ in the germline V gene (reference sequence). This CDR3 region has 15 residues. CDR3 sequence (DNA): TGTGCTAGCAGCGCGGGACCGGTCGACTTCAATGAGCAGTTCTTC. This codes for CASSAGPVDFNEQFF.

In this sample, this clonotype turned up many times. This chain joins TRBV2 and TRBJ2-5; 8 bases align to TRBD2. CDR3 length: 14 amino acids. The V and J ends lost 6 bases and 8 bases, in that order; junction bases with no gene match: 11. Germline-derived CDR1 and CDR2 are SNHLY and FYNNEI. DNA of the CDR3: TGTGCCAGCAGCCGGACTAGCATCCTAGAAACCCAGTACTTC. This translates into CASSRTSILETQYF.

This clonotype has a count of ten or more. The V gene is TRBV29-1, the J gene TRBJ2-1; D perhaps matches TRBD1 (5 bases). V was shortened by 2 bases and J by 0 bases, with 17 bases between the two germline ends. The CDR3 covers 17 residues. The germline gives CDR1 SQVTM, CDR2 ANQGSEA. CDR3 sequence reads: CSVESRVNIISYNEQFF. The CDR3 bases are TGCAGCGTTGAATCCAGGGTCAATATTATCTCCTACAATGAGCAGTTCTTC.

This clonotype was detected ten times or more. CDR3 region: CASSRTGAYEQYF. CDR3 sequence (DNA): TGTGCCAGCAGCCGGACTGGCGCCTACGAGCAGTACTTC. The rearrangement links TRBV27 to TRBJ2-7, with D perhaps matching TRBD2 (5 bases). Germline CDR1 is MNHEY and CDR2 is SMNVEV (reference sequence). The CDR3 totals 13 residues. The V end was cut by 6 bases, the J end by 2 bases, with 11 bases between.

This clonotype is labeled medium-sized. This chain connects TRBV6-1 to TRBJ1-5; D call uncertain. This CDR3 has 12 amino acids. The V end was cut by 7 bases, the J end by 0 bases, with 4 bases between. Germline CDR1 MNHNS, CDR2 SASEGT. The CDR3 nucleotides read TGTGCCAGCAAGAATAGCAATCAGCCCCAGCATTTT. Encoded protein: CASKNSNQPQHF.

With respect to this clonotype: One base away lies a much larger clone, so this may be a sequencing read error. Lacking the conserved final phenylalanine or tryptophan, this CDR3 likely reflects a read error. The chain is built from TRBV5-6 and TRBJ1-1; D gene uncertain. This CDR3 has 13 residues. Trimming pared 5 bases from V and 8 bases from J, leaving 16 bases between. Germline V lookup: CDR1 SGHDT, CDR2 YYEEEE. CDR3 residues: CASSSPRAKEAFL. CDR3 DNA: TGTGCCAGCAGTTCTCCTAGGGCCAAGGAAGCTTTCCTT.

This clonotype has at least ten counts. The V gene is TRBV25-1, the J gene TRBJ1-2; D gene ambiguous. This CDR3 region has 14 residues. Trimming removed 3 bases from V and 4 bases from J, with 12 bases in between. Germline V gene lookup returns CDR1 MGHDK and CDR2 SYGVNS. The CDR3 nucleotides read TGTGCCAGCAGTGACCCCGCAATCGGCTATGGCTACACCTTC. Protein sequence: CASSDPAIGYGYTF.

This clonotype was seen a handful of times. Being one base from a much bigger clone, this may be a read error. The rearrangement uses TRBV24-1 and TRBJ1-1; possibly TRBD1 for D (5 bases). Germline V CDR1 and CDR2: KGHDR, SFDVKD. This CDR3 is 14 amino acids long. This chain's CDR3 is CATTWGGLNAEAFF. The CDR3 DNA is TGTGCCACCACTTGGGGCGGACTGAACGCTGAAGCTTTCTTT.

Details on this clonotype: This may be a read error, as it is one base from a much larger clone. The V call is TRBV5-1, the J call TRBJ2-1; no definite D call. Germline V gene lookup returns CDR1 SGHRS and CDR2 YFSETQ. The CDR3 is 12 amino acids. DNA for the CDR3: TGCGACAGCAGCAGCTCCGGTTATGAGCAGTTCTTC. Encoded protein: CDSSSSGYEQFF. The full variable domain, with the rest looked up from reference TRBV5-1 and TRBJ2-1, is KAGVTQTPRYLIKTRGQQVTLSCSPISGHRSVSWYQQTPGQGLQFLFEYFSETQRNKGNFPGRFSGRQFSNSRSEMNVSTLELGDSALYLCDSSSSGYEQFFGPGTRLTVL.

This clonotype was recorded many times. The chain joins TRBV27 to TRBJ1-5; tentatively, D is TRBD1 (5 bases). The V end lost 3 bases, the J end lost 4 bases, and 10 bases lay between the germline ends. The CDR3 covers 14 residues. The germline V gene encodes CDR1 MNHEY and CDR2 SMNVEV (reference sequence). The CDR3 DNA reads TGTGCCAGCAGTTTTCAGGGTTGGAATCAGCCCCAGCATTTT. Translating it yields CASSFQGWNQPQHF.

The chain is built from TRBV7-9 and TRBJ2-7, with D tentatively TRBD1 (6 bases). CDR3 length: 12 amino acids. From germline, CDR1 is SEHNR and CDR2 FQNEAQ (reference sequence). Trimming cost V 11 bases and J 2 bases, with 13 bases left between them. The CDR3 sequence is CAGDMGPYEQYF. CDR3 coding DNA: TGTGCCGGGGACATGGGGCCCTACGAGCAGTACTTC.

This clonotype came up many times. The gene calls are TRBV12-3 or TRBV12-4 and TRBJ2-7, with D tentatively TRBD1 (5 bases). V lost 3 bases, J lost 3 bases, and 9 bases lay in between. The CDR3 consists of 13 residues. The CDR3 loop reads CASSLGLNYEQYF. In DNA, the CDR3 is TGTGCCAGCAGTTTGGGGCTAAACTACGAGCAGTACTTC.

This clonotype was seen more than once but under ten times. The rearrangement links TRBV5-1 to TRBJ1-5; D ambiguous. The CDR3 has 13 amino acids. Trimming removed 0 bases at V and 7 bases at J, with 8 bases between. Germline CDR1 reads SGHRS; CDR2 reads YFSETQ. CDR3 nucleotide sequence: TGCGCCAGCAGCTTGGGTGGGCAACAGCCCCAGCATTTT. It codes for CASSLGGQQPQHF.

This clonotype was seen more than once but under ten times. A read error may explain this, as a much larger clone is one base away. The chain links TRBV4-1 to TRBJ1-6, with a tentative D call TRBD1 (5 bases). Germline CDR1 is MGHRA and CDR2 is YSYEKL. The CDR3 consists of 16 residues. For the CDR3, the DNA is TGCGCCAGCAGCCCAATGTCCGGGGGGAATAATTCACCCCTCCGCTTT. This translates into CASSPMSGGNNSPLRF.

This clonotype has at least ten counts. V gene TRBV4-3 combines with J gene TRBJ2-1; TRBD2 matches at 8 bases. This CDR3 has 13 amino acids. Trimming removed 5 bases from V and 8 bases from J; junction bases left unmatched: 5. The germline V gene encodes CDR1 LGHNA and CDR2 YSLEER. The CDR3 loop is CASSMGLGDEQFF. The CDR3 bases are TGCGCCAGCAGCATGGGACTAGGGGATGAGCAGTTCTTC.

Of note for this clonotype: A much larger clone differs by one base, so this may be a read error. In nucleotides, the CDR3 is TGTGCCAGCAGTTTAGACCCTAGAGGATTGGACACTGAAGCTTTCTTT. This encodes CASSLDPRGLDTEAFF. J is TRBJ1-1 and V is TRBV27, with D unresolved. Trimming took off 2 bases at V and 3 bases at J, with 16 bases between the two ends. CDR1 MNHEY and CDR2 SMNVEV come from the germline V gene (reference sequence). This CDR3 comprises 16 residues.

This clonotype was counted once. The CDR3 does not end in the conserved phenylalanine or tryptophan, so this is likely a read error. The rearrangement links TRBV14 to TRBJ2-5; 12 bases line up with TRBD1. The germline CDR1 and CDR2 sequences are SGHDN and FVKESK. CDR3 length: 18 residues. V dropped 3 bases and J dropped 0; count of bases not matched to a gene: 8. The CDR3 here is CASSQGTGGPRYQETQYL. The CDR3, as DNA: TGTGCCAGCAGCCAGGGGACAGGGGGCCCTCGGTACCAAGAGACCCAGTACTTG.

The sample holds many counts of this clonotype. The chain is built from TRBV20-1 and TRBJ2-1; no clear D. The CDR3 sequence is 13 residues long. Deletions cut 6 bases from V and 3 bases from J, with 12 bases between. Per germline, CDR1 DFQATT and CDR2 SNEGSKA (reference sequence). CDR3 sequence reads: CSAWKRSYNEQFF. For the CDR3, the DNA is TGCAGTGCGTGGAAGAGGAGCTACAATGAGCAGTTCTTC.

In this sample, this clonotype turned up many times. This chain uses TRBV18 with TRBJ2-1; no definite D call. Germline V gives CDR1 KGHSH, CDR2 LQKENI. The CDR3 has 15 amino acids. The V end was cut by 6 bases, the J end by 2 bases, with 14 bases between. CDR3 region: CASSLPFLAYNEQFF. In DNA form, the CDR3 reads TGTGCCAGCTCCCTCCCCTTCCTGGCCTACAATGAGCAGTTCTTC. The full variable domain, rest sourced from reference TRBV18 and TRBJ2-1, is NAGVMQNPRHLVRRRGQEARLRCSPMKGHSHVYWYRQLPEEGLKFMVYLQKENIIDESGMPKERFSAEFPKEGPSILRIQQVVRGDSAAYFCASSLPFLAYNEQFFGPGTRLTVL.

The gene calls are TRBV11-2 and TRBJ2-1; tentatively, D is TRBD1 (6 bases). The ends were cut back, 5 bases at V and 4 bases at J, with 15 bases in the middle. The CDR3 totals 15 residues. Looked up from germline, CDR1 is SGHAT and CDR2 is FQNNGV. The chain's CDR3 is CASSAYRDTYNEQFF. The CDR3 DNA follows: TGTGCCAGCAGCGCCTACCGGGACACTTACAATGAGCAGTTCTTC.

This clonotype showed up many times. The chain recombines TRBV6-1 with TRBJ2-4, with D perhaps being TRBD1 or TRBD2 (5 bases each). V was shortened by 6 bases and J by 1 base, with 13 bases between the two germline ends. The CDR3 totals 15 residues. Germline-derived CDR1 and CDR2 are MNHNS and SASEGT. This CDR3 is CASSEGLGAKNIQYF. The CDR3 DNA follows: TGTGCCAGCAGCGAGGGGTTGGGGGCCAAAAACATTCAGTACTTC.

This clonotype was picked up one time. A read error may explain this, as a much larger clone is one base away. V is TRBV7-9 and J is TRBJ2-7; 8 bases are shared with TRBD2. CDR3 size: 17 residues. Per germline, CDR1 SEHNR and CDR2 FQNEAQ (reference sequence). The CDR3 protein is CAISLAVAGLAKYEQYF. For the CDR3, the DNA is TGTGCCATCAGCTTAGCGGTAGCGGGGTTGGCCAAATACGAGCAGTACTTC.

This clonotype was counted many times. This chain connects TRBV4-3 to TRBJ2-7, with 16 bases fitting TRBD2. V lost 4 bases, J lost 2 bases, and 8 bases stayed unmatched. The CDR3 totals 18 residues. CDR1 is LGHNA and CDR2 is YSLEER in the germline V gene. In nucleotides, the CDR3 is TGCGCCAGCAGCCCCTACGGGACTAGCGGGAGGGGCACCTACGAGCAGTACTTC. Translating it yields CASSPYGTSGRGTYEQYF.

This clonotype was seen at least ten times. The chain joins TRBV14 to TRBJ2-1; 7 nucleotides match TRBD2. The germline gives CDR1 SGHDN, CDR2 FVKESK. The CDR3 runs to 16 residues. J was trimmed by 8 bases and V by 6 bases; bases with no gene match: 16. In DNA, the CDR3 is TGTGCCAGCAGTGAAACAGGCGCGGGAGTAGGGGATGAGCAGTTCTTC. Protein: CASSETGAGVGDEQFF.

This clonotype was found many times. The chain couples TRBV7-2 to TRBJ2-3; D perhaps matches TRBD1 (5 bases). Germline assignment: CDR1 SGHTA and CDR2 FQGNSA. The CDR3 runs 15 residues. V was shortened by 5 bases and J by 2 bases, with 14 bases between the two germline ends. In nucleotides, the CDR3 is TGTGCCAGCAGCGTCCGACAGAGTCACACAGATACGCAGTATTTT. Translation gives CASSVRQSHTDTQYF.